This T cell receptor beta chain came from a study of cytomegalovirus exposure and HLA in healthy donors. Overall study context: About 85 million unique TCR sequences came from HLA-typed donors in an early release.

This clone has a handful of counts. PCR primers comprised 60 Vbeta and 13 Jbeta primers. Only in-frame clones appear in the TCRdb table, and some are missing; sequencing was by immunoSEQ multiplex PCR. There are 150,000 to 180,000 clones in the sample; around 70% occur only once, and 2.1% lies in the top ten. Germline CDR1 reads SGHVS; CDR2 reads FQNEAQ. This CDR3 is built from 16 residues. The germline V and J ends were trimmed by 0 bases and 4 bases, with 13 bases remaining between them. This rearrangement joins TRBV7-8 to TRBJ2-1; D might be TRBD1 (5 bases). The sequenced sample was PBMCs. The source of this sequence is a man aged 25-45 years in good health and CMV-seronegative. CDR3 sequence reads: CASSLAILQEYNEQFF. CDR3 sequence (DNA): TGTGCCAGCAGCTTAGCCATTTTACAGGAATACAATGAGCAGTTCTTC.